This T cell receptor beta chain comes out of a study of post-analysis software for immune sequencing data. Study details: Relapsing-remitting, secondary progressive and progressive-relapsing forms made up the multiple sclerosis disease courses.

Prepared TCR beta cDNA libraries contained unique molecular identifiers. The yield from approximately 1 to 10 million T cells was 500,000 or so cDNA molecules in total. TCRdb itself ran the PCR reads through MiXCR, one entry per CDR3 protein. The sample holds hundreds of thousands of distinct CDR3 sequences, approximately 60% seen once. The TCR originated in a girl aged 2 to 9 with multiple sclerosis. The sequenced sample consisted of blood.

CDR3 coding DNA: TGTGCCAGCAGCCAGGGACAGACACTTAATGAGCAGTTCTTC. Translated: CASSQGQTLNEQFF. This chain uses TRBV7-2 with TRBJ2-1, with 7 positions matching TRBD1. This CDR3 spans 14 amino acids. J was trimmed by 7 bases and V by 5 bases; bases with no gene match: 8. Germline CDR1 and CDR2: SGHTA and FQGNSA.